This T cell receptor (beta chain) was profiled in a study of CD8+CD57+ T cells in acquired aplastic anemia. TCR beta VDJ and CDR3 profiles were obtained from a genomic DNA template. Each CDR3 protein gets one entry after TCRdb re-called the reads with MiXCR. The sample lists a few hundred thousand distinct CDR3 sequences; over 40% were seen once. Broader study findings: No significant patient-versus-control difference appeared in CD8+ Simpson's diversity. It was found that some 31 CD8+ CDR3 sequences were shared between patients and controls.

The sample holds many counts of this clonotype. What it binds is not known. Germline V gene sequence: CDR1 SGHVS, CDR2 FQNEAQ. V gave up 5 bases and J gave up 0 bases; unmatched junction bases: 8. This CDR3 contains 17 residues. Previously, flow cytometry had revealed CD8+CD57+ cell expansion in the patients chosen for sequencing. Each patient gave a blood sample that was collected before any therapy had been received. The chain uses TRBV7-8 and TRBJ2-7, with TRBD2 matching over 12 bases. Sequencing used sorted CD4+, CD8+, or CD8+CD57+ T cells (not recorded which) from PBMCs. This TCR derives from a human donor with aplastic anemia. This CDR3 is CASSIRTSGTTSYEQYF. CDR3 sequence (DNA): TGTGCCAGCAGCATAAGGACTAGCGGGACGACCTCCTACGAGCAGTACTTC.